These 7 T cell receptor beta chains were all obtained from the same sample, sequenced in a study of T-cell memory formation after mild COVID-19. Using its own MiXCR run on the 5' RACE reads, TCRdb lists one record per CDR3 protein. The sample lists around 25,000 distinct CDR3 sequences; approximately 7% were seen once. The sequencing sample was made of PBMCs or a T cell subset sorted from them (not recorded which). Receptors originate from an adult woman who had mild COVID-19 (a few samples of this study predate the infection). Cell type and time point are not known.

This clonotype was detected ten times or more. The V gene is TRBV27, the J gene TRBJ1-1; D call uncertain. Germline V gene sequence: CDR1 MNHEY, CDR2 SMNVEV (reference sequence). V lost 1 base and J 5 bases, leaving 8 bases between the germline ends. The CDR3 loop spans 13 amino acids. The CDR3 protein is CASSLYERTEAFF. The DNA for the CDR3 is TGTGCCAGCAGTTTATATGAAAGGACTGAAGCTTTCTTT.

In its sample, this clonotype was seen many times. The rearrangement links TRBV12-3 or TRBV12-4 to TRBJ2-7, with 7 bases identical to TRBD1. V gave up 5 bases and J gave up 3 bases; unmatched junction bases: 4. CDR3 size: 13 residues. CDR3: CASSVGTVYEQYF. DNA for the CDR3: TGTGCCAGCAGTGTGGGGACAGTCTACGAGCAGTACTTC.

This clonotype was detected many times. The J gene is TRBJ2-2, the V gene TRBV10-3; D tentatively reads TRBD1 or TRBD2 (6 bases each). The germline V gene encodes CDR1 ENHRY and CDR2 SYGVKD. Trimming took off 6 bases at V and 4 bases at J, with 12 bases between the two ends. The CDR3 length is 14 residues. The DNA for the CDR3 is TGTGCCATCAGGGAGGGACACTCCACCGGGGAGCTGTTTTTT. Protein product: CAIREGHSTGELFF.

This clonotype was seen repeatedly, ten times or more. The chain links TRBV2 to TRBJ2-3; D possibly corresponds to TRBD1 (6 bases). V lost 6 bases and J lost 6, with 13 bases in between. This CDR3 is built from 13 residues. The germline V gene encodes CDR1 SNHLY and CDR2 FYNNEI. CDR3 in DNA: TGTGCCAGCAGACAGGGAGAAGTGGATACGCAGTATTTT. This encodes CASRQGEVDTQYF.

This clonotype was picked up many times. This chain joins TRBV7-2 and TRBJ2-6; 9 bases are a match to TRBD1. V gave up 3 bases and J gave up 4 bases; unmatched junction bases: 7. The CDR3 contains 17 residues. Germline V CDR1 and CDR2: SGHTA, FQGNSA. The CDR3 DNA is TGTGCCAGCAGCTTTCGGGACAGGGTATCCGGGGCCAACGTCCTGACTTTC. Protein product: CASSFRDRVSGANVLTF.

This clonotype showed up many times. The chain is built from TRBV7-2 and TRBJ1-4, with 11 bases that match TRBD1. The CDR3 contains 17 residues. Germline V gives CDR1 SGHTA, CDR2 FQGNSA. The trim removed 1 base at V and 7 bases at J, leaving 8 bases unmatched. CDR3 loop: CASSLGRTGGAVEKLFF. The CDR3, as DNA: TGTGCCAGCAGCTTAGGCCGGACAGGGGGCGCAGTTGAAAAACTGTTTTTT. The full variable domain, with the rest looked up from reference TRBV7-2 and TRBJ1-4, is GAGVSQSPSNKVTEKGKDVELRCDPISGHTALYWYRQSLGQGLEFLIYFQGNSAPDKSGLPSDRFSAERTGGSVSTLTIQRTQQEDSAVYLCASSLGRTGGAVEKLFFGSGTQLSVL.

This clonotype showed up just once. The chain carries TRBV6-2 or TRBV6-3 and TRBJ2-5; the match to TRBD2 covers 11 bases. The CDR3 consists of 19 residues. V shed 4 bases and J 0 bases; nucleotides not matched to a gene: 13. The germline CDR1 and CDR2 sequences are MNHEY and SVGEGT. CDR3 sequence: CASSFSSSGRSTYQETQYF. CDR3 nucleotide sequence: TGTGCCAGCAGTTTCTCCTCTAGCGGGAGGTCCACGTACCAAGAGACCCAGTACTTC.